The rows below give T cell receptor beta chains drawn from one sample of a study of shared clonotypes between healthy human individuals. TCRdb's table, derived via immunoSEQ multiplex PCR, lists solely in-frame clones and lacks some. The table shows around 510,000 clones, with around three quarters occurring only once. Sequenced material: PBMCs. Source of these receptors: a woman aged 40 to 50 in good health. Some clones in this sample may be carry-over from other donors' samples. Each CDR3 is given with its conserved first and last residue. D genes are given only for firm matches. The size field is filled for only some rows; it gives once, few, many or a size class.

>TRBV11-2|-|-|TRBJ1-1
TGTGCCAGCAGCTTAGGTCAGGGGAATACTGAAGCTTTCTTT
CASSLGQGNTEAFF
>TRBV7-2|-|TRBD1|TRBJ2-5
TGTGCCAGCAGCTCCCCAGGGGGCCAAGAGACCCAGTACTTC
CASSSPGGQETQYF
>TRBV5-1|-|TRBD1|TRBJ1-1
TGCGCCAGTCAACTGGGACAGGCGAACACTGAAGCTTTCTTT
CASQLGQANTEAFF
>TRBV5-1|-|-|TRBJ2-5
TGCGCCAGCAGCTTGGGGGGGACCCAAGAGACCCAGTACTTC
CASSLGGTQETQYF
>TRBV27|-|-|TRBJ2-2
TGTGCCAGCAGTTTCGCCATCACCGGGGATCTGTTTTTT
CASSFAITGDLFF
>TRBV5-1|-|-|TRBJ1-5
TGCGCCAGCAGCTTGGACGGATCCAATCAGCCCCAGCATTTT
CASSLDGSNQPQHF
>TRBV6-5|-|-|TRBJ2-7
TGTGCCAGCAGTGGGAGGTACGAGCAGTACTTC
CASSGRYEQYF
>TRBV5-3|-|TRBD2|TRBJ2-1
TGTGCCAGAAGCCACCTACTCGGGGGGTCCTACAATGAGCAGTTCTTC
CARSHLLGGSYNEQFF
>TRBV28|once|TRBD1|TRBJ2-7
TGTGCCAGCACCCCGGGACAGCTCTCCTACGAGCAGTACTTC
CASTPGQLSYEQYF
>TRBV11-3|-|-|TRBJ2-7
TGTGCCAGCAGCCGGGGGTTCAGGGGTCCAAATTTAAGCTCCTACGAGCAGTACTTC
CASSRGFRGPNLSSYEQYF
>TRBV10-3|-|-|TRBJ1-5
TGTGCCATATCAGGGTATAGCAATCAGCCCCAGCATTTT
CAISGYSNQPQHF
>TRBV28|-|TRBD2|TRBJ2-3
TGTGCCAGCAGTAAAAGCGGGACTAGGTCAGATACGCAGTATTTT
CASSKSGTRSDTQYF
>TRBV4-1|-|TRBD1|TRBJ1-2
TGCGCCAGCAGCCTTTCTCCCGGGACAGGGTCAGCTTATGGCTACACCTTC
CASSLSPGTGSAYGYTF
>TRBV7-2|-|TRBD1|TRBJ1-1
TGTGCCAGCAGCTCCCGACAGGGGGCGCGGACTGAAGCTTTCTTT
CASSSRQGARTEAFF
>TRBV4-3|few|TRBD2|TRBJ2-1
TGCGCCAGCAGCCAAGATGGTGGCGCGGGAGTAAATGAGCAGTTCTTC
CASSQDGGAGVNEQFF
>TRBV5-6|-|TRBD2|TRBJ2-7
TGTGCCAGCAGTTATGCGGGAGGGTCCTCCGAGCAGTACTTC
CASSYAGGSSEQYF
>TRBV5-4|once|-|TRBJ1-3
TGTGCCAGCAGCTTGGTTCCGGACTCTGGAAACACCATATATTTT
CASSLVPDSGNTIYF
>TRBV25-1|-|-|TRBJ1-3
TGTGCCAGCAGTATATACGGGGCCTCTGGAAACACCATATATTTT
CASSIYGASGNTIYF
>TRBV9|few|-|TRBJ1-3
TGTGCCAGCAGCGTAGAAGAAGGGAAAGGAAACACCATATATTTT
CASSVEEGKGNTIYF